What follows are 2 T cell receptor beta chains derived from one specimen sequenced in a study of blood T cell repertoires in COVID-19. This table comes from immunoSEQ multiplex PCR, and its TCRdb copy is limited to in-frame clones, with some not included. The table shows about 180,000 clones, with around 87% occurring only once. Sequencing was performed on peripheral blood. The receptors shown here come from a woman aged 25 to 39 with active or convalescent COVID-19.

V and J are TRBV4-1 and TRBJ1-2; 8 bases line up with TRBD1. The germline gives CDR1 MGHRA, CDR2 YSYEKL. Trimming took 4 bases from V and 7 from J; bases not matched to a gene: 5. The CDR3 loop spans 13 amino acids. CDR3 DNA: TGCGCCAGCAGCCTAACAGGGGGGAGTGGCTACACCTTC. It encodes CASSLTGGSGYTF.

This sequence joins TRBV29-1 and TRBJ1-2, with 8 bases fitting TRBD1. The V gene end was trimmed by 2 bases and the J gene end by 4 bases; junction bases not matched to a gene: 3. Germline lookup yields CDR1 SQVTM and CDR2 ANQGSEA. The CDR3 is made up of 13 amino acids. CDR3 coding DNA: TGCAGCGTTGAACAGGGGGCGGCCTATGGCTACACCTTC. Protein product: CSVEQGAAYGYTF.